The 23 T cell receptor beta chains reported below all come from one sample, sequenced in a study of T-cell memory formation after mild COVID-19. TCRdb re-called the 5' RACE reads with MiXCR, one entry per CDR3 protein. The sample lists some 270,000 distinct CDR3 sequences, roughly 14% occurring once. The sample taken for sequencing was PBMCs or a T cell subset sorted from them (not recorded which). The receptors were sampled from an adult woman who had mild COVID-19 (a few samples of this study predate the infection). Cell type and time point are not known.

This sequence joins TRBV20-1 and TRBJ2-2; 7 bases match TRBD2. V shed 0 bases and J 4 bases; nucleotides not matched to a gene: 8. The CDR3 extends over 16 amino acids. In germline, CDR1 is DFQATT, CDR2 SNEGSKA (reference sequence). The CDR3 protein is CSARDSPRERTGELFF. DNA for the CDR3: TGCAGTGCTAGAGATTCCCCGCGGGAGCGCACCGGGGAGCTGTTTTTT.

The rearrangement uses TRBV11-2 and TRBJ2-7; TRBD2 agrees at 9 bases. This CDR3 is built from 18 residues. The germline V gene has CDR1 SGHAT and CDR2 FQNNGV. The V segment lost 6 bases and the J segment 3 bases; nucleotides outside the gene matches: 18. The chain's CDR3 is CASRKPGLAWGRNYEQYF. The CDR3 nucleotides are TGTGCCAGCAGGAAACCCGGACTAGCGTGGGGGCGCAACTACGAGCAGTACTTC.

This clonotype was counted at least ten times. CDR3 sequence: CASSGPGNTGELFF. The CDR3 DNA sequence: TGCGCCAGCAGCGGACCGGGCAACACCGGGGAGCTGTTTTTT. V is TRBV5-1 and J is TRBJ2-2; D unclear. CDR1 and CDR2 from the germline V gene are SGHRS and YFSETQ. The CDR3 is 14 amino acids. The V end lost 4 bases, the J end lost 2 bases, and 9 bases lay between the germline ends. Looking up the rest from reference TRBV5-1 and TRBJ2-2 gives the full variable domain: KAGVTQTPRYLIKTRGQQVTLSCSPISGHRSVSWYQQTPGQGLQFLFEYFSETQRNKGNFPGRFSGRQFSNSRSEMNVSTLELGDSALYLCASSGPGNTGELFFGEGSRLTVL.

This clonotype was seen a few times. This chain joins TRBV12-3 or TRBV12-4 and TRBJ2-5, with 10 bases aligning to TRBD1. The CDR3 is 15 residues long. Trimming at V came to 6 bases and at J to 5 bases, leaving 9 bases not matched to a gene. CDR3 in amino acids: CASRRQGAVRETQYF. CDR3 in DNA: TGTGCCAGCAGGAGACAGGGGGCGGTGAGGGAGACCCAGTACTTC.

V usage is TRBV12-3 or TRBV12-4 and J usage is TRBJ1-5; D is uncertain. CDR3 length: 15 residues. Trimming cost V 5 bases and J 2 bases, with 13 bases left between them. The CDR3 DNA reads TGTGCCAGCAGTATAACGGACGGTGGCAATCAGCCCCAGCATTTT. Its protein is CASSITDGGNQPQHF.

The chain couples TRBV12-3 or TRBV12-4 to TRBJ2-7; 12 bases align to TRBD1. V was pared by 5 bases and J by 6 bases, with 8 bases of the junction left unmatched. The CDR3 is 15 amino acids. Here the CDR3 DNA reads TGTGCCAGCAGTGTGTGGGGACAGGGGGCTGGCGAGCAGTACTTC. Protein sequence: CASSVWGQGAGEQYF.

Many counts were recorded for this clonotype. In DNA form, the CDR3 reads TGTGCCAGCAGTTACTCGCCGGGGGGCGGTGAAAAACTGTTTTTT. Translated: CASSYSPGGGEKLFF. The chain employs TRBV6-5 and TRBJ1-4; possibly TRBD1 for D (6 bases). The ends were cut back, 0 bases at V and 7 bases at J, with 12 bases in the middle. The germline gives CDR1 MNHEY, CDR2 SVGAGI. The CDR3 sequence is 15 residues long.

The table lists this clonotype with a few counts. This chain uses TRBV6-5 with TRBJ2-5; tentative D call: TRBD1 (5 bases). Trimming took off 4 bases at V and 1 base at J, with 10 bases between the two ends. This CDR3 is built from 14 residues. Germline lookup yields CDR1 MNHEY and CDR2 SVGAGI. The CDR3 DNA reads as TGTGCCAGCAGTTCCAAGGGGTCCCAAGAGACCCAGTACTTC. Translation gives CASSSKGSQETQYF.

This clonotype has just a few counts. This rearrangement joins TRBV2 to TRBJ1-1; possible D gene TRBD1, 5 bases. The CDR3 contains 12 residues. Trimming cost V 3 bases and J 11 bases, with 13 bases left between them. Looked up from germline, CDR1 is SNHLY and CDR2 is FYNNEI. CDR3 coding DNA: TGTGCCAGCAGTGATGTTGGGGGAAGGGCTTTCTTT. Its protein is CASSDVGGRAFF.

The chain is built from TRBV11-3 and TRBJ2-1; D is unclear. V was trimmed by 6 bases and J by 6 bases, leaving 9 bases between them. This CDR3 is 12 amino acids long. Germline CDR1 and CDR2: SGHNT and YENEEA. The CDR3 bases are TGTGCCAGCAGTAAATCGGGCAATGAGCAGTTCTTC. Translating it yields CASSKSGNEQFF.

A few counts support this clonotype. The rearrangement links TRBV12-3 or TRBV12-4 to TRBJ2-5, with TRBD1 identical over 8 bases. The CDR3 sequence is 15 residues long. Trimming cost V 8 bases and J 3 bases; bases outside gene matches: 11. The CDR3 bases are TGTGCCAGCGATAAACAGGGGGATCGCAAAGAGACCCAGTACTTC. This sequence encodes CASDKQGDRKETQYF.

The J gene is TRBJ2-1, the V gene TRBV29-1; the D gene is possibly TRBD2 (6 bases). The germline V gene encodes CDR1 SQVTM and CDR2 ANQGSEA. Trimming removed 2 bases from V and 3 bases from J, with 11 bases in between. This CDR3 spans 14 amino acids. CDR3 coding DNA: TGCAGCGTTGAACCGGAGACTAGCTACAATGAGCAGTTCTTC. Protein sequence: CSVEPETSYNEQFF.

J is TRBJ1-5 and V is TRBV10-3; weak D call: TRBD1 (5 bases). Trimming removed 4 bases from V and 0 bases from J, with 7 bases in between. This CDR3 contains 14 residues. CDR1 is ENHRY and CDR2 is SYGVKD in the germline V gene. The CDR3 reads CAISGGVSNQPQHF. The CDR3 DNA follows: TGTGCCATCAGTGGGGGGGTTAGCAATCAGCCCCAGCATTTT.

The V and J genes are TRBV12-3 or TRBV12-4 and TRBJ2-7; 7 bases are a match to TRBD1. J gave up 1 base and V 5 bases, and 8 bases lay outside the gene matches. The CDR3 consists of 15 residues. CDR3 region: CASSGDRAGSYEQYF. The CDR3, as DNA: TGTGCCAGCAGTGGAGACAGGGCCGGGTCCTACGAGCAGTACTTC.

This rearrangement joins TRBV4-1 to TRBJ1-2, with 7 bases matching TRBD1. Unmatched junction bases numbered 16, after V lost 4 bases and J lost 5 bases. The length of the CDR3 is 17 residues. Germline values: CDR1 MGHRA, CDR2 YSYEKL. The CDR3 DNA is TGCGCCAGCAGCCCCTTCCTTAGACAGGGAAGTAGGTATGGCTACACCTTC. Amino acids: CASSPFLRQGSRYGYTF.

The rearrangement links TRBV10-2 to TRBJ2-1; D may be TRBD2 (6 bases). The germline V and J ends were trimmed by 9 bases and 9 bases, with 21 bases remaining between them. Germline lookup yields CDR1 WSHSY and CDR2 SAAADI. The CDR3 length is 14 residues. The CDR3 loop is CASRERSRGGEQFF. CDR3 nucleotides: TGCGCCAGTAGAGAGCGCTCTCGGGGAGGTGAGCAGTTCTTC.

The chain joins TRBV10-3 to TRBJ2-3; D is unclear. V shed 8 bases and J shed 10 bases, with 13 bases lying between them. CDR3 size: 11 residues. Germline CDR1 reads ENHRY; CDR2 reads SYGVKD. CDR3 region: CAILGSGAQYF. The CDR3 DNA is TGTGCCATCCTGGGTTCAGGTGCGCAGTATTTT.

This clonotype has more than one count but fewer than ten. This sequence joins TRBV5-1 and TRBJ1-2, with a tentative D call TRBD1 (5 bases). CDR3 length: 16 residues. Trimming cost V 0 bases and J 1 base, with 13 bases left between them. The germline V gene has CDR1 SGHRS and CDR2 YFSETQ. CDR3 DNA: TGCGCCAGCAGCTTGGTCGGGGACTATCGTAACTATGGCTACACCTTC. This translates into CASSLVGDYRNYGYTF.

This clonotype was counted a few times. The rearrangement uses TRBV7-9 and TRBJ2-3, with TRBD2 matching over 8 bases. Losses at the gene ends were 4 bases for V and 15 bases for J; bases not matched to a gene: 9. The V gene's germline CDR1 is SEHNR and CDR2 FQNEAQ (reference sequence). CDR3 length: 12 amino acids. The CDR3 reads CASSSGTRGPYF. CDR3 nucleotides: TGTGCCAGCAGCTCAGGGACTAGAGGGCCTTATTTT.

This clonotype was seen only a few times. J is TRBJ1-2 and V is TRBV9, with 8 bases matching TRBD1. This CDR3 spans 16 amino acids. Looked up from germline, CDR1 is SGDLS and CDR2 is YYNGEE. Trimming removed 0 bases from V and 8 bases from J; junction bases left unmatched: 12. The CDR3 reads CASSVAPLQTGEGYTF. In DNA, the CDR3 is TGTGCCAGCAGCGTAGCCCCTCTCCAGACAGGGGAAGGCTACACCTTC.

This clonotype was seen a few times. The rearrangement uses TRBV12-3 or TRBV12-4 and TRBJ1-6; D perhaps matches TRBD1 (6 bases). Deletions cut 1 base from V and 8 bases from J, with 9 bases between. The length of the CDR3 is 14 residues. The CDR3 loop reads CASSLGGADSPLHF. The CDR3 nucleotides are TGTGCCAGCAGTTTAGGGGGGGCTGATTCACCCCTCCACTTT.

The J gene is TRBJ1-5, the V gene TRBV27; tentatively, D is TRBD1 (5 bases). Deletions cut 4 bases from V and 7 bases from J, with 17 bases between. This CDR3 has 15 residues. Germline V lookup: CDR1 MNHEY, CDR2 SMNVEV (reference sequence). As DNA, the CDR3 is TGTGCCAGCAGTTCTGGGACCTCCCCAGGGCAGCCCCAGCATTTT. Protein sequence: CASSSGTSPGQPQHF.

This clonotype has a handful of counts. The chain combines TRBV12-5 with TRBJ2-2, with 15 bases lining up with TRBD2. V lost 6 bases and J lost 1; bases outside the gene matches: 3. The CDR3 covers 17 residues. The germline V gene has CDR1 LGHNT and CDR2 FRNRAP. CDR3 sequence reads: CASGRGLAGGNTGELFF. CDR3 nucleotides: TGTGCTAGTGGCCGGGGACTAGCGGGAGGGAACACCGGGGAGCTGTTTTTT.